The 15 T cell receptor beta chains below all came from one sample that was sequenced in a study of T-cell memory formation after mild COVID-19. TCRdb recomputed calls from the 5' RACE reads with MiXCR, one row per CDR3 protein. The table lists more than 150,000 distinct CDR3 sequences, around a sixth of them singletons. What was sequenced was PBMCs or a T cell subset sorted from them (not recorded which). All receptors come from a man aged 18 to 30 who had mild COVID-19 (a few samples of this study predate the infection). Cell type and time point are not known.

This clonotype was found a few times. The chain couples TRBV12-3 or TRBV12-4 to TRBJ2-2, with D perhaps assigned TRBD1 or TRBD2 (5 bases each). V was clipped by 2 bases and J by 0 bases, with 10 bases between them. The CDR3 has 16 residues. DNA of the CDR3: TGTGCCAGCAGTTTACGGGGACCGACGAACACCGGGGAGCTGTTTTTT. Translation: CASSLRGPTNTGELFF.

The genes are TRBV29-1 and TRBJ1-2; D unresolved. Germline loops: CDR1 SQVTM, CDR2 ANQGSEA. Trimming took off 3 bases at V and 8 bases at J, with 19 bases between the two ends. This CDR3 comprises 14 residues. The CDR3 bases are TGCAGCGTTGAGCCGACACTCCGTCGCGGGGGCTACACCTTC. It translates to CSVEPTLRRGGYTF.

This chain uses TRBV9 with TRBJ1-2; a possible D gene is TRBD1 (6 bases). The CDR3 is 15 amino acids. Germline V gives CDR1 SGDLS, CDR2 YYNGEE. The germline V and J ends were trimmed by 3 bases and 9 bases, with 21 bases remaining between them. The CDR3 protein is CASSAGTRATSRYTF. DNA of the CDR3: TGTGCCAGCAGCGCTGGGACAAGGGCCACTTCGCGCTACACCTTC.

This clonotype was seen a handful of times. V usage is TRBV7-6 and J usage is TRBJ2-5; D not certain. The V gene lost 1 base and the J gene lost 7 bases, with 7 bases spanning the gap. Germline assignment: CDR1 SGHVS and CDR2 FNYEAQ. The CDR3 covers 12 residues. Written as DNA, the CDR3 is TGTGCCAGCAGCTTAGTTGTGGCGACCCAGTACTTC. Residues: CASSLVVATQYF.

The chain couples TRBV30 to TRBJ2-1; 7 nucleotides align to TRBD2. Germline trimming cut 4 bases from V and 8 bases from J; bases unmatched to any gene: 8. Germline V gene lookup returns CDR1 GTSNPN and CDR2 SVGIG (reference sequence). CDR3 length: 13 residues. CDR3 residues: CAWNLAGRDEQFF. In DNA form, the CDR3 reads TGTGCCTGGAACTTAGCGGGTAGGGATGAGCAGTTCTTC.

This chain joins TRBV7-2 and TRBJ1-1; weak D call: TRBD1 (6 bases). This CDR3 spans 15 amino acids. Germline loops: CDR1 SGHTA, CDR2 FQGNSA. V lost 6 bases to trimming and J lost 0 bases, with 14 bases between them. CDR3 in amino acids: CASSSRRDMNTEAFF. CDR3 bases: TGTGCCAGCAGTTCACGCCGGGACATGAACACTGAAGCTTTCTTT.

This clonotype was seen a few times. The rearrangement links TRBV5-6 to TRBJ2-7; 10 nucleotides align to TRBD1. Germline values: CDR1 SGHDT, CDR2 YYEEEE. V shed 5 bases, J shed 3 bases, and the junction held 5 bases outside the gene matches. The length of the CDR3 is 14 residues. CDR3 loop: CASRGQGRYYEQYF. The CDR3 DNA reads as TGTGCCAGCAGGGGACAGGGGAGGTACTACGAGCAGTACTTC.

This clonotype was found a few times. CDR3 nucleotide sequence: TGCAGTGCTCGCCCTCCGGACAGGGTGACTGAAGCTTTCTTT. Protein: CSARPPDRVTEAFF. The chain joins TRBV20-1 to TRBJ1-1; 8 positions agree with TRBD1. V was clipped by 5 bases and J by 5 bases; unmatched bases: 10. The germline CDR1 and CDR2 sequences are DFQATT and SNEGSKA (reference sequence). The CDR3 covers 14 residues.

The CDR3 DNA reads as TGTGCCACCAGTGAGTTAGGAGGGGCTGGCAAAAACATTCAGTACTTC. It encodes CATSELGGAGKNIQYF. This chain joins TRBV24-1 and TRBJ2-4; D may be TRBD2 (6 bases). There are 16 residues in the CDR3. Trimming cost V 4 bases and J 3 bases, with 15 bases left between them. Germline V lookup: CDR1 KGHDR, CDR2 SFDVKD.

This sequence joins TRBV5-1 and TRBJ1-1; the D is unclear. This CDR3 has 13 residues. V lost 6 bases, J lost 3 bases, and 12 bases lay in between. The germline gives CDR1 SGHRS, CDR2 YFSETQ. The CDR3 reads CASKELSDTEAFF. As DNA, the CDR3 is TGCGCCAGCAAGGAACTCAGTGACACTGAAGCTTTCTTT.

The chain links TRBV27 to TRBJ1-5; D uncertain. Germline-derived CDR1 and CDR2 are MNHEY and SMNVEV (reference sequence). There are 15 residues in the CDR3. The V end was cut by 2 bases, the J end by 5 bases, with 13 bases between. DNA for the CDR3: TGTGCCAGCAGTTTACGATATCGTGGAGATCAGCCCCAGCATTTT. This encodes CASSLRYRGDQPQHF.

This clonotype showed up just a few times. V usage is TRBV10-3 and J usage is TRBJ2-7; TRBD1 matches 12 bases. V trimming: 8 bases; J trimming: 5 bases; junction bases outside the gene matches: 7. The CDR3 consists of 14 residues. From germline, CDR1 is ENHRY and CDR2 SYGVKD. CDR3 coding DNA: TGTGCCATCCAGGGAGGGACAGGGGGCCACGAGCAGTACTTC. Translated: CAIQGGTGGHEQYF.

This clonotype was observed a handful of times. The chain combines TRBV5-5 with TRBJ2-3, with D possibly being TRBD1 (6 bases). The ends were cut back, 2 bases at V and 3 bases at J, with 10 bases in the middle. The CDR3 length is 14 residues. Germline lookup yields CDR1 SGHKS and CDR2 YYEKEE (reference sequence). CDR3 residues: CASSFTQGTDTQYF. CDR3 DNA: TGTGCCAGCAGCTTCACTCAGGGGACAGATACGCAGTATTTT.

In this sample, this clonotype turned up many times. The chain joins TRBV7-3 to TRBJ2-1; no firm D call. CDR1 is SGHTA, CDR2 FQGTGA, per germline. This CDR3 is 13 amino acids long. Trimming removed 5 bases from V and 4 bases from J, with 9 bases in between. In nucleotides, the CDR3 is TGTGCCAGCAGCCCCCCCCCTTACAATGAGCAGTTCTTC. The encoded protein is CASSPPPYNEQFF. Full variable domain (rest looked up from reference TRBV7-3 and TRBJ2-1): GAGVSQTPSNKVTEKGKYVELRCDPISGHTALYWYRQSLGQGPEFLIYFQGTGAADDSGLPNDRFFAVRPEGSVSTLKIQRTERGDSAVYLCASSPPPYNEQFFGPGTRLTVL.

The chain has TRBV5-6 and TRBJ1-2; D is possibly TRBD1 (5 bases). The CDR3 is made up of 14 amino acids. The germline V and J ends were trimmed by 0 bases and 6 bases, with 12 bases remaining between them. The germline V gene encodes CDR1 SGHDT and CDR2 YYEEEE. Written as DNA, the CDR3 is TGTGCCAGCAGCTTGGCCTTCAGGGTAGATGGCTACACCTTC. Protein sequence: CASSLAFRVDGYTF.